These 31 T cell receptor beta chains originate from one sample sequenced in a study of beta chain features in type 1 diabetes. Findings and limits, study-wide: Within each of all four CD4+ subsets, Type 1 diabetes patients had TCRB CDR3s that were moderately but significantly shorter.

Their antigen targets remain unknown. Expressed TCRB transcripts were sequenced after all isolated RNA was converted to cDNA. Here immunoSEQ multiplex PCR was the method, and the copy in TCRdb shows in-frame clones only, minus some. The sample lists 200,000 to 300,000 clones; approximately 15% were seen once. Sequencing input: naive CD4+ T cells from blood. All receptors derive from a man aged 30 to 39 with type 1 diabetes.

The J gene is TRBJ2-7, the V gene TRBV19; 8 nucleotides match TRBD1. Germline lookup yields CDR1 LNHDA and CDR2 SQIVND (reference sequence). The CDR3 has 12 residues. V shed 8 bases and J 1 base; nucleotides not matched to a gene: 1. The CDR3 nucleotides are TGTGCCAGTGGGGACAGGTCCTACGAGCAGTACTTC. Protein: CASGDRSYEQYF.

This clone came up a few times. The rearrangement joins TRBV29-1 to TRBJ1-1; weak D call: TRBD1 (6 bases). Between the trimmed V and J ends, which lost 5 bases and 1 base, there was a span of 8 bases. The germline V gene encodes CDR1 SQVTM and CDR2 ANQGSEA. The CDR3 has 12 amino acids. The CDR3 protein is CSVRDKNTEAFF. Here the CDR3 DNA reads TGCAGCGTTAGGGACAAGAACACTGAAGCTTTCTTT.

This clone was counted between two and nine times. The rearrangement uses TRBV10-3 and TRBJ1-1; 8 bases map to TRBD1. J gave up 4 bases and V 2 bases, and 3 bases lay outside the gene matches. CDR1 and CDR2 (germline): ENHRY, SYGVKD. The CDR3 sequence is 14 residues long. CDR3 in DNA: TGTGCCATCAGTGAGCAGGGGGCGAGCACTGAAGCTTTCTTT. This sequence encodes CAISEQGASTEAFF.

DNA for the CDR3: TGTGCTAGTGGTTTTCTGACTAGACCGGACACAGATACGCAGTATTTT. This translates into CASGFLTRPDTDTQYF. The V call is TRBV12-5, the J call TRBJ2-3; TRBD2 might be the D (6 bases). From germline, CDR1 is LGHNT and CDR2 FRNRAP. This CDR3 region has 16 residues. The V and J ends lost 3 bases and 2 bases respectively, with 15 bases between them.

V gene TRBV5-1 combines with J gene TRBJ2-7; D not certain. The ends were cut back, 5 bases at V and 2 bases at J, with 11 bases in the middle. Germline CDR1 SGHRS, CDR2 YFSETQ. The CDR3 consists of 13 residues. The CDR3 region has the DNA TGCGCCAGCAGTGTGAGGCCGGCCTACGAGCAGTACTTC. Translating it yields CASSVRPAYEQYF.

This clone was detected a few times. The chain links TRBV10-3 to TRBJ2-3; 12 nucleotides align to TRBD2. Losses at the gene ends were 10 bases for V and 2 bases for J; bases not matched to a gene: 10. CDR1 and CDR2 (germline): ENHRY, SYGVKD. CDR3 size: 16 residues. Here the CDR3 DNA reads TGTGCCACCGCCGGTAGACTAGCGGGGGACACAGATACGCAGTATTTT. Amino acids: CATAGRLAGDTDTQYF.

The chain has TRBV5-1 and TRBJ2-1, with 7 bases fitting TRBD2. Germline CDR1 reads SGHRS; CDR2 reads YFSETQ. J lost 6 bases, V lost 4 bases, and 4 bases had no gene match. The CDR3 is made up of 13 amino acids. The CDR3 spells CASSPGTTNEQFF. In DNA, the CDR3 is TGCGCCAGCAGCCCTGGGACTACCAATGAGCAGTTCTTC.

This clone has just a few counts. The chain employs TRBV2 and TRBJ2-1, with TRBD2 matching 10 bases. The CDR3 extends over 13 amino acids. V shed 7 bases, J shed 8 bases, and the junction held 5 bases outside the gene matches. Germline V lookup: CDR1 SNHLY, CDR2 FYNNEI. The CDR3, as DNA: TGTGCCAGCAAAAAGCGGGAGGGTGATGAGCAGTTCTTC. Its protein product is CASKKREGDEQFF.

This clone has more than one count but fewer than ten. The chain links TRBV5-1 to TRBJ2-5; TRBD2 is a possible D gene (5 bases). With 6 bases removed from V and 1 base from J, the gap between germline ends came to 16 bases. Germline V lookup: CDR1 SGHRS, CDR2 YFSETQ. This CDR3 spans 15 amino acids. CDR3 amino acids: CASNQVRDSQETQYF. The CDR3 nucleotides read TGCGCCAGCAACCAAGTCCGGGATTCCCAAGAGACCCAGTACTTC.

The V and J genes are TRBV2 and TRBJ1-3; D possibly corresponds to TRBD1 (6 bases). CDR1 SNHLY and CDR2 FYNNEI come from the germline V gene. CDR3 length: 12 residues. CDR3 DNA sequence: TGTGCTTCACAGGGAGTTGGAAACACCATATATTTT. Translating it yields CASQGVGNTIYF. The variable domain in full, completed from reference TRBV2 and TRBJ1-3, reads EPEVTQTPSHQVTQMGQEVILRCVPISNHLYFYWYRQILGQKVEFLVSFYNNEISEKSEIFDDQFSVERPDGSNFTLKIRSTKLEDSAMYFCASQGVGNTIYFGEGSWLTVV.

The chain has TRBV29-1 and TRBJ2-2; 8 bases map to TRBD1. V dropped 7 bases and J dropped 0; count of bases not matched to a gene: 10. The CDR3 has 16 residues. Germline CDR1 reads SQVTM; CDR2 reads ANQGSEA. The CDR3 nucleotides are TGCAGCGCTTTATCCCCGACAGGGGCGAACACCGGGGAGCTGTTTTTT. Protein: CSALSPTGANTGELFF.

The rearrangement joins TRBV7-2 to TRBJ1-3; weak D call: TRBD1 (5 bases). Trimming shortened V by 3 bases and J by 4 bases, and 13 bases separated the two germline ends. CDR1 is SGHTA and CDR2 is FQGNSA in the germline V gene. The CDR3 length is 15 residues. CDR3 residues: CASSLGPLGGNTIYF. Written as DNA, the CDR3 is TGTGCCAGCAGCTTGGGGCCCTTGGGAGGAAACACCATATATTTT.

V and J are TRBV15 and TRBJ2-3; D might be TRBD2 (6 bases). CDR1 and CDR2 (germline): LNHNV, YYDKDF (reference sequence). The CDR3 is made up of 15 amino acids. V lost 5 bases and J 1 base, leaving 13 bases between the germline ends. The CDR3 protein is CATSGGGARTDTQYF. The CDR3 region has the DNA TGTGCCACCAGCGGTGGAGGGGCGCGCACAGATACGCAGTATTTT.

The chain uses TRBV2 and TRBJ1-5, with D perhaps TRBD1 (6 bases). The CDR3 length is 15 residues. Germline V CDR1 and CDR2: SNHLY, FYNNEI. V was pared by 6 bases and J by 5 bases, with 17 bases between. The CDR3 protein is CASSAWLTGHQPQHF. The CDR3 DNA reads TGTGCCAGCAGCGCCTGGCTGACAGGACATCAGCCCCAGCATTTT.

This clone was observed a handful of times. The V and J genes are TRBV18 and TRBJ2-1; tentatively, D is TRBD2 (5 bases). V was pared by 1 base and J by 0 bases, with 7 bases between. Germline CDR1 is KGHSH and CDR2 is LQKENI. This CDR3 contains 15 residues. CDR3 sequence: CASSPLGGSYNEQFF. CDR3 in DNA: TGTGCCAGCTCACCACTTGGAGGCTCCTACAATGAGCAGTTCTTC.

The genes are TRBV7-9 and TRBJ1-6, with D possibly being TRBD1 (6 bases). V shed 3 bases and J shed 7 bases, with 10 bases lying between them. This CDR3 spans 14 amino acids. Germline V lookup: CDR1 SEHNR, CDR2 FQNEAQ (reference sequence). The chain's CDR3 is CASSLRGMNSPLHF. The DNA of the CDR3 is TGTGCCAGCAGCTTGAGGGGGATGAATTCACCCCTCCACTTT.

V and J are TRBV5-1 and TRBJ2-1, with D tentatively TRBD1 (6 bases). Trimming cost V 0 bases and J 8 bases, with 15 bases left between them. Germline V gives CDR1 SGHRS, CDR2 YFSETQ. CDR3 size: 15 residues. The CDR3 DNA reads TGCGCCAGCAGCTTGGGAACAGGGACGTTGGATGAGCAGTTCTTC. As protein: CASSLGTGTLDEQFF.

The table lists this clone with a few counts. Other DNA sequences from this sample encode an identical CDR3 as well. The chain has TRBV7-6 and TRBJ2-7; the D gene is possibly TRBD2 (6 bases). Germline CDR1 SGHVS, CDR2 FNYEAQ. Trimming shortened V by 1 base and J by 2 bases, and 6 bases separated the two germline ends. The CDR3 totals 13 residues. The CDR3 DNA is TGTGCCAGCAGCTTAGGGACTACCTACGAGCAGTACTTC. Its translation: CASSLGTTYEQYF.

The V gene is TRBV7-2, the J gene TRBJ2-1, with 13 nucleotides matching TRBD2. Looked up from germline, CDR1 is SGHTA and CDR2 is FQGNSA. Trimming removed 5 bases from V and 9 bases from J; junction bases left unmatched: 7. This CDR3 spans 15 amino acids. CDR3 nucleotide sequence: TGTGCCAGCAGCACCCCGGGACTAGCGGGGCGTGAGCAGTTCTTC. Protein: CASSTPGLAGREQFF.

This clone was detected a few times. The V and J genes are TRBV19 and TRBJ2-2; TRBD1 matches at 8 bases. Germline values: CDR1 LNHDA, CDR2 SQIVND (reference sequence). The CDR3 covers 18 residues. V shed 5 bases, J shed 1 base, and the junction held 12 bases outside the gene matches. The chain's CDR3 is CASSVEPPGTGNTGELFF. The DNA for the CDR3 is TGTGCCAGTAGTGTCGAACCACCAGGGACAGGGAACACCGGGGAGCTGTTTTTT. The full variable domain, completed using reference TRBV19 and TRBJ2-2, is DGGITQSPKYLFRKEGQNVTLSCEQNLNHDAMYWYRQDPGQGLRLIYYSQIVNDFQKGDIAEGYSVSREKKESFPLTVTSAQKNPTAFYLCASSVEPPGTGNTGELFFGEGSRLTVL.

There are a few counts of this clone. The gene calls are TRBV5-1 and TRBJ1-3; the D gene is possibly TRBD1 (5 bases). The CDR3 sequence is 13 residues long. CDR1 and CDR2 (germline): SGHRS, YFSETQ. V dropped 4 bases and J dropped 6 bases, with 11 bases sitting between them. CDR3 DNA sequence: TGCGCCAGCAGCCCGGAAGGGGCAAACACCATATATTTT. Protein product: CASSPEGANTIYF.

This chain's CDR3 is CASSNQDRGNTEAFF. CDR3 DNA sequence: TGTGCCAGTAGTAATCAGGACAGGGGGAACACTGAAGCTTTCTTT. The chain uses TRBV19 and TRBJ1-1; 9 positions match TRBD1. The CDR3 is made up of 15 amino acids. Germline CDR1 is LNHDA and CDR2 is SQIVND (reference sequence). Unmatched junction bases numbered 4, after V lost 4 bases and J lost 1 base.

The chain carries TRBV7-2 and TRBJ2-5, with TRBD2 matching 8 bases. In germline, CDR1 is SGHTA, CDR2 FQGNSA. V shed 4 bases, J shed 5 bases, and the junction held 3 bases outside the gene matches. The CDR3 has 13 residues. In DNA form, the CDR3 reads TGTGCCAGCAGCTGGGGCGGGGGGGAGACCCAGTACTTC. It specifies CASSWGGGETQYF. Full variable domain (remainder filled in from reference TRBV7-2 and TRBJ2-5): GAGVSQSPSNKVTEKGKDVELRCDPISGHTALYWYRQSLGQGLEFLIYFQGNSAPDKSGLPSDRFSAERTGGSVSTLTIQRTQQEDSAVYLCASSWGGGETQYFGPGTRLLVL.

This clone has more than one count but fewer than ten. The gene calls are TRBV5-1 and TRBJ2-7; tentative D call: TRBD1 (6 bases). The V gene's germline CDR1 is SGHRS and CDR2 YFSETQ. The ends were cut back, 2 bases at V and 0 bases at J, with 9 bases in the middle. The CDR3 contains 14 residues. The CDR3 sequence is CASSFGQHSYEQYF. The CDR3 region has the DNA TGCGCCAGCAGCTTTGGACAGCACTCCTACGAGCAGTACTTC.

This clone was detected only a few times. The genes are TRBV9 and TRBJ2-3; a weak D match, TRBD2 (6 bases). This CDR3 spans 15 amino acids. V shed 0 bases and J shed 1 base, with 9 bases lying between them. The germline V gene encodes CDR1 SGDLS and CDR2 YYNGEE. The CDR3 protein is CASSVVWGGTDTQYF. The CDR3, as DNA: TGTGCCAGCAGCGTAGTTTGGGGGGGCACAGATACGCAGTATTTT.

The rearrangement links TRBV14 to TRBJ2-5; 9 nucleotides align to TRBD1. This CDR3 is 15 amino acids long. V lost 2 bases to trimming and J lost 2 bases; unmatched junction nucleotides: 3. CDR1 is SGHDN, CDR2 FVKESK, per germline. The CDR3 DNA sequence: TGTGCCAGCAGCCAAAACGGGACAGGGCAAGAGACCCAGTACTTC. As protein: CASSQNGTGQETQYF.

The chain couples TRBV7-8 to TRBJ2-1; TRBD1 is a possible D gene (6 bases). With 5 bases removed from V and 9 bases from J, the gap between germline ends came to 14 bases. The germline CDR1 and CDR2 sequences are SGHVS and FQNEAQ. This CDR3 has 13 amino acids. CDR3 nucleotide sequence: TGTGCCAGCAGCACCTACAGGGAAGGTGAGCAGTTCTTC. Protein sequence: CASSTYREGEQFF. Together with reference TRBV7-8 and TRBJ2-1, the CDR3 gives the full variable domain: GAGVSQSPRYKVAKRGQDVALRCDPISGHVSLFWYQQALGQGPEFLTYFQNEAQLDKSGLPSDRFFAERPEGSVSTLKIQRTQQEDSAVYLCASSTYREGEQFFGPGTRLTVL.

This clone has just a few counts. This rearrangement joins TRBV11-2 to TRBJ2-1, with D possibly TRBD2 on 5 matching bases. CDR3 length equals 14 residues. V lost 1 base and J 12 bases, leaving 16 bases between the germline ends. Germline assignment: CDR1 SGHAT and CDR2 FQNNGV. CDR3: CASSLVGPGKVQFF. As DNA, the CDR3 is TGTGCCAGCAGCTTAGTAGGGCCGGGAAAAGTGCAGTTCTTC.

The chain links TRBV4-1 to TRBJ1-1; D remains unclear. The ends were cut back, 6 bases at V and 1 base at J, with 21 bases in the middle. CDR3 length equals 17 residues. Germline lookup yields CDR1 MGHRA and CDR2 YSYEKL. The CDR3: CASRGPSRGTGNTEAFF. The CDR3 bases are TGCGCCAGCAGGGGTCCTTCTCGGGGAACGGGGAACACTGAAGCTTTCTTT.

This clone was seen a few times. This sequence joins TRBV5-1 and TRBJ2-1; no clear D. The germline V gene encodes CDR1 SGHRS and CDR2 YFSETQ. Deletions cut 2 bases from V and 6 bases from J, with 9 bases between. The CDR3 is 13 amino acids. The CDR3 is CASSFSAVNEQFF. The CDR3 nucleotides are TGCGCCAGCAGCTTTTCTGCGGTCAATGAGCAGTTCTTC.

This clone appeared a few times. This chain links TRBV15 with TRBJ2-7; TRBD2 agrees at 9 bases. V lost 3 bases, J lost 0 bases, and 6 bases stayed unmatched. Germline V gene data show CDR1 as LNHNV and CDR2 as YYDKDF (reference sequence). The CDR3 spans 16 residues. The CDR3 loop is CATSRLAGSRSYEQYF. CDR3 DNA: TGTGCCACCAGCAGGCTAGCGGGGAGTCGCTCCTACGAGCAGTACTTC.